These T cell receptor beta chains were read from a single sample in a study of cytomegalovirus exposure and HLA in healthy donors. The method was immunoSEQ multiplex PCR; TCRdb's version includes in-frame clones alone and lacks a portion of them. The sample consists of 100,000 to 150,000 clones, roughly four fifths of them appearing once. The sequenced sample consisted of PBMCs. These TCRs come from a woman in her forties or fifties in good health and CMV-seronegative. Both conserved end residues are part of each CDR3. The D gene is left open where the match is weak. Only part of the rows carry a size: once, few, many, or a class if the clone is expanded.

j_call d_call clone_size v_call cdr3_nt cdr3_aa
TRBJ1-2 - - TRBV27 TGTGCCAGCGGGAGGACCGGGGCGAACTATGGCTACACCTTC CASGRTGANYGYTF
TRBJ1-1 TRBD1 few TRBV5-6 TGTGCCAGCAGCCCGGGACAGGAAAAAGCTTTCTTT CASSPGQEKAFF
TRBJ1-2 TRBD1 - TRBV5-4 TGTGCCAGCACCCCAGGGGGAATGAGCTATGGCTACACCTTC CASTPGGMSYGYTF
TRBJ2-7 - - TRBV18 TGTGCCAGCTCACCCCTGGGCCCTTCCTACGAGCAGTACTTC CASSPLGPSYEQYF
TRBJ2-2 TRBD2 once TRBV5-1 TGCGCCAGCAGCGCCGGGACTAGTCGGACCGGGGAGCTGTTTTTT CASSAGTSRTGELFF
TRBJ1-1 - - TRBV20-1 TGCAGTGCAGGACAGACTTATGAAGCTTTCTTT CSAGQTYEAFF
TRBJ1-4 TRBD1 - TRBV6-5 TGTGCCAGCAGGATCCGGGACAGTCTTAATGAAAAACTGTTTTTT CASRIRDSLNEKLFF
TRBJ2-1 - - TRBV2 TGTGCCAGCAGTGATGGGACGACTAGCTACAATGAGCAGTTCTTC CASSDGTTSYNEQFF
TRBJ2-7 TRBD1 - TRBV5-1 TGCGCCAGCAGCTCAGGGACAGGGACCGCTAACGAGCAGTACTTC CASSSGTGTANEQYF
TRBJ2-5 TRBD1 - TRBV4-2 TGTGCCAGCAGCCCGACAGGGGGCGGGGAGACCCAGTACTTC CASSPTGGGETQYF
TRBJ1-1 - - TRBV13 TGTGCCAGCAGCTTAGTAGGGGCTCAAGCTTTCTTT CASSLVGAQAFF
TRBJ2-3 TRBD1 - TRBV5-5 TGTGCCAGCAGCGCCGGGACAGCATTAGGGACAGATACGCAGTATTTT CASSAGTALGTDTQYF
TRBJ2-5 TRBD1 once TRBV4-1 TGCGCCAGCAGCCAGACAGGGGGGTTGGAAGAGACCCAGTACTTC CASSQTGGLEETQYF
TRBJ1-5 TRBD1 - TRBV5-1 TGCGCCAGCAGCTGGACAGGGGGTAATCAGCCCCAGCATTTT CASSWTGGNQPQHF
TRBJ2-1 TRBD2 - TRBV11-3 TGTGCCAGCAGCTTACTAGCGGGAGAATACAATGAGCAGTTCTTC CASSLLAGEYNEQFF
TRBJ1-1 TRBD1 few TRBV7-9 TGTGCCAGCAGCTGGGGGGGACAGGGGGACACTGAAGCTTTCTTT CASSWGGQGDTEAFF
TRBJ2-7 TRBD2 - TRBV7-2 TGTGCCAGCAGCTCTGGCCCGGGACTAGCTAACGAGCAGTACTTC CASSSGPGLANEQYF
TRBJ1-1 - - TRBV9 TGTGCCAGCAGCGTAACGGACAGTTTGAACACTGAAGCTTTCTTT CASSVTDSLNTEAFF
TRBJ1-1 TRBD1 - TRBV11-3 TGTGCCAGCAGCTTAGGCACAGGGGGTGCTGAAGCTTTCTTT CASSLGTGGAEAFF
TRBJ2-7 - once TRBV6-5 TGTGCCAGCAGTTACTACCTATCGGGTCCCTACGAGCAGTACTTC CASSYYLSGPYEQYF
TRBJ1-4 - few TRBV27 TGTGCCAGCAGGGCCTTCGGCGGAAAACTGTTTTTT CASRAFGGKLFF
TRBJ1-1 TRBD1 few TRBV27 TGTGCCAGCAGTTATGACAGGGGCCATGAAGCTTTCTTT CASSYDRGHEAFF
TRBJ2-6 - few TRBV29-1 TGCAGCGTTGCCACCGACACGAACTCTGGGGCCAACGTCCTGACTTTC CSVATDTNSGANVLTF
TRBJ1-2 TRBD1 - TRBV29-1 TGCAGCGTTTACGACACAGGGGCCACCCTAGGTAATTACTTC CSVYDTGATLGNYF
TRBJ2-1 TRBD2 - TRBV5-1 TGCGCCAGCAGCTTATCTAGCGGGCCAAGCTCCTACAATGAGCAGTTCTTC CASSLSSGPSSYNEQFF
TRBJ1-3 - - TRBV29-1 TGCAGCGTTGAAACGGGGGGGAACACCATATATTTT CSVETGGNTIYF
TRBJ1-5 TRBD1 - TRBV5-5 TGTGCCAGCAGCTTGGCTTTTTTGGGACAGGTAAATCAGCCCCAGCATTTT CASSLAFLGQVNQPQHF
TRBJ1-2 TRBD1 once TRBV6-5 TGTGCCAGCAGTAGCAGACAGGGAGTGAAAGGCTACACCTTC CASSSRQGVKGYTF
TRBJ1-5 - few TRBV30 TGTGCCTGGAGTGGGACAGAATACAATCAGCCCCAGCATTTT CAWSGTEYNQPQHF
TRBJ2-7 - - TRBV6-6 TGTGCCAGCAGTTACTCGCGCCCAAGCTCCTACGAGCAGTACTTC CASSYSRPSSYEQYF
TRBJ1-1 - - TRBV9 TGTGCCAGCAGCGTAGCCGACATTGACACTGAAGCTTTCTTT CASSVADIDTEAFF
TRBJ2-2 TRBD1 - TRBV7-3 TGTGCCAGCAGCCTACCGGGACAGGGAACGAACACCGGGGAGCTGTTTTTT CASSLPGQGTNTGELFF
TRBJ1-5 - - TRBV30 TGTGCCTGGCAGGATGCGGGGCTCAGCAATCAGCCCCAGCATTTT CAWQDAGLSNQPQHF
TRBJ1-1 - - TRBV7-2 TGTGCCAGCAGCTTAGGCAGGACAATGAACACTGAAGCTTTCTTT CASSLGRTMNTEAFF
TRBJ2-1 TRBD2 - TRBV7-2 TGTGCCAGCAGCTTAATTAATAGCGGGAGTAGTGAGCAGTTCTTC CASSLINSGSSEQFF
TRBJ2-3 TRBD1 - TRBV19 TGTGCCAGTAGTATGGACAGGGGGGATACGCAGTATTTT CASSMDRGDTQYF
TRBJ1-5 - - TRBV27 TGTGCCAGCAGTTCCCAGGGTCCTCAGCCCCAGCATTTT CASSSQGPQPQHF
TRBJ2-5 TRBD1 - TRBV4-2 TGTGCCAGCAGCCCGACCCTCGGACAGGGAGAGACCCAGTACTTC CASSPTLGQGETQYF
TRBJ2-7 TRBD2 - TRBV10-2 TGCGCCAGCAGGAGCTATAGCGGGAAATACGAGCAGTACTTC CASRSYSGKYEQYF
TRBJ2-1 - - TRBV11-2 TGTGCCAGCAGCTCACTGGGCGGGAATTTGGGTGAGCAGTTCTTC CASSSLGGNLGEQFF
TRBJ1-2 - once TRBV15 TGTGCCACCAGCAGAGCGTCGGGGGAGCTCTATGGCTACACCTTC CATSRASGELYGYTF
TRBJ2-7 TRBD1 - TRBV29-1 TGCAGCGTTGCCAGGACAGGGGCCTACGAGCAGTACTTC CSVARTGAYEQYF
TRBJ1-5 - - TRBV4-1 TGCGCCAGCAGCCAAGTCAGCGGACAGCCCCAGCATTTT CASSQVSGQPQHF
TRBJ2-1 TRBD2 - TRBV2 TGTGCCAGCAGTTTGGGGACTAGCTACAATGAGCAGTTCTTC CASSLGTSYNEQFF
TRBJ1-5 - - TRBV6-6 TGTGCCAGCAGGCCGGCAGGGTCCCTTAGCAATCAGCCCCAGCATTTT CASRPAGSLSNQPQHF
TRBJ2-7 TRBD2 - TRBV30 TGTGCCTCGGGTAAAACTAGCGGATACTACGAGCAGTACTTC CASGKTSGYYEQYF
TRBJ2-2 - - TRBV4-3 TGCGCCAGCAGCTTAGACGGGGAGCTGTTTTTT CASSLDGELFF
TRBJ1-1 TRBD1 - TRBV7-6 TGTGCCAGCAGCGCCCAGGGACAGCAAATGAACACTGAAGCTTTCTTT CASSAQGQQMNTEAFF